This T cell receptor beta chain was retrieved from a study of long-term antiretroviral therapy in people with HIV. Study in general: The 2015 immediate-ART recommendation came about a decade after the earliest samples.

The libraries were made with immunoSEQ v3.0 at survey level. Sequencing was performed with immunoSEQ multiplex PCR; in TCRdb, only in-frame clones are kept and a portion is missing. The table shows about 36,000 clones, with 80% occurring only once. The CDR3 is 15 residues long. CDR1 is MNHNY and CDR2 is SVGAGI in the germline V gene (reference sequence). Trimming took 6 bases from V and 1 from J, leaving 13 bases between them. The rearrangement joins TRBV6-6 to TRBJ1-5; D not certain. The specimen was unsorted PBMCs, collected 3.4 years after starting antiretroviral therapy. This receptor was taken from a man aged 25-45 years with HIV. The CDR3 nucleotides are TGTGCCAGCAGGAACGACATGAGGAGCAATCAGCCCCAGCATTTT. It specifies CASRNDMRSNQPQHF.